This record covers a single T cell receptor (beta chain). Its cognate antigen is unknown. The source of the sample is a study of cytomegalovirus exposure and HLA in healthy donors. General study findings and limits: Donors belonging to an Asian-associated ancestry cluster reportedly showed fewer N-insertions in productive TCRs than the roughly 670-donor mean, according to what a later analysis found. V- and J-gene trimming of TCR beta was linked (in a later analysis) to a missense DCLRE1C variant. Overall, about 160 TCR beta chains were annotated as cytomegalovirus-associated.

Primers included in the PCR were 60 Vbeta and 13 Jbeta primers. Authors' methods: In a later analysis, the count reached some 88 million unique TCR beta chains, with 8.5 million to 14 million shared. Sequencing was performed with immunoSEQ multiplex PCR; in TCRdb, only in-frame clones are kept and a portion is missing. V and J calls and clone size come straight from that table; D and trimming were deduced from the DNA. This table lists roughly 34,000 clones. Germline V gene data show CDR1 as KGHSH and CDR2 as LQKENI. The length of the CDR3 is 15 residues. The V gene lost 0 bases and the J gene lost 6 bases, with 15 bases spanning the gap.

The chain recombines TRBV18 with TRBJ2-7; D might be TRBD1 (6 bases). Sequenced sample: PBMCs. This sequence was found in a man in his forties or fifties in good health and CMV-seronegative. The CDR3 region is CASSPPARGDGEQYF. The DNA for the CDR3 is TGTGCCAGCTCACCACCGGCCAGGGGCGACGGCGAGCAGTACTTC.